These 5 T cell receptor beta chains originate from one sample sequenced in a study of identical twins. MiXCR, applied by TCRdb to the 5' RACE reads, yields one record per CDR3 protein. The data contain 200,000 to 300,000 distinct CDR3 sequences, 7.5% of them seen just once; the ten biggest clones take up under 7%. These sequences were also reported in another study, on yellow fever vaccine responses in identical twins.

Material: CD8+ T cells sorted from blood. The source is a woman between 18 and 30 years old in good health.

This clonotype appeared many times. The chain carries TRBV6-1 and TRBJ1-1; TRBD1 might be the D (5 bases). The CDR3 spans 13 residues. The V and J ends lost 7 bases and 1 base respectively, with 10 bases between them. Germline values: CDR1 MNHNS, CDR2 SASEGT. The CDR3 loop is CASKRGANTEAFF. CDR3 nucleotides: TGTGCCAGCAAAAGGGGCGCGAACACTGAAGCTTTCTTT.

V gene TRBV27 combines with J gene TRBJ2-7, with 8 bases matching TRBD2. Per germline, CDR1 MNHEY and CDR2 SMNVEV (reference sequence). This CDR3 region has 18 residues. V lost 1 base to trimming and J lost 6 bases; unmatched junction nucleotides: 17. The CDR3 bases are TGTGCCAGCAGTTTATACCAACTCGGTGGTAGCGGGACTGTCGAGCAGTACTTC. Amino acid sequence: CASSLYQLGGSGTVEQYF.

There are a few counts of this clonotype. The chain uses TRBV27 and TRBJ2-1; D is perhaps TRBD2 (6 bases). CDR3 length: 15 amino acids. V was trimmed by 3 bases and J by 7 bases, leaving 16 bases between them. Germline CDR1 is MNHEY and CDR2 is SMNVEV (reference sequence). Here the CDR3 reads CASSLFGLADNEQFF. CDR3 nucleotides: TGTGCCAGCAGTTTGTTCGGCTTAGCGGATAATGAGCAGTTCTTC.

This clonotype has only a few counts. CDR3 sequence: CASSLGDSNYEQYF. The CDR3 nucleotides are TGCGCCAGCAGCCTGGGGGACTCCAACTACGAGCAGTACTTC. The gene calls are TRBV4-1 and TRBJ2-7; D may be TRBD2 (6 bases). CDR3 size: 14 residues. Deletions cut 4 bases from V and 3 bases from J, with 13 bases between. Per germline, CDR1 MGHRA and CDR2 YSYEKL.

A few counts support this clonotype. The gene calls are TRBV4-1 and TRBJ2-1; 11 bases match TRBD2. The CDR3 covers 18 residues. From germline, CDR1 is MGHRA and CDR2 YSYEKL. V trimming: 0 bases; J trimming: 8 bases; junction bases outside the gene matches: 12. The CDR3 is CASSQDSTSGISGDEQFF. The CDR3 DNA follows: TGCGCCAGCAGCCAAGACTCGACTAGCGGGATTAGCGGCGATGAGCAGTTCTTC.